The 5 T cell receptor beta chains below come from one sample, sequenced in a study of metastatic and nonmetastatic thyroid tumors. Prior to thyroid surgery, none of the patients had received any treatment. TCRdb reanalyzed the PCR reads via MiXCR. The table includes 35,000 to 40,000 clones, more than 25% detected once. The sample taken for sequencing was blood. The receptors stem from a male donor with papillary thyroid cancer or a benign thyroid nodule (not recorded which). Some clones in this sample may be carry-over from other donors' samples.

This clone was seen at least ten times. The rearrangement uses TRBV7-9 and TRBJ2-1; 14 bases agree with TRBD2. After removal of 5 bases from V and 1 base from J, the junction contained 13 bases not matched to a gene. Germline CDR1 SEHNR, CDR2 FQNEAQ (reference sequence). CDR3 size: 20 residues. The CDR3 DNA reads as TGTGCCAGCAGCAGTACCGAAGCCGGGACTAGCGGGAGTTCCTACAATGAGCAGTTCTTC. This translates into CASSSTEAGTSGSSYNEQFF. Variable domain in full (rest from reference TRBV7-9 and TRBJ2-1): DTGVSQNPRHKITKRGQNVTFRCDPISEHNRLYWYRQTLGQGPEFLTYFQNEAQLEKSRLLSDRFSAERPKGSFSTLEIQRTEQGDSAMYLCASSSTEAGTSGSSYNEQFFGPGTRLTVL.

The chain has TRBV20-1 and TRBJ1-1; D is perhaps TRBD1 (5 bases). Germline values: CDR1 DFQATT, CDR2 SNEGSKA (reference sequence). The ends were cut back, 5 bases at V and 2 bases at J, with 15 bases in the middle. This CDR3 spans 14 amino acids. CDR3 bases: TGCAGTGCTCAAGCAAATACAGGTAACACTGAAGCTTTCTTT. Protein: CSAQANTGNTEAFF.

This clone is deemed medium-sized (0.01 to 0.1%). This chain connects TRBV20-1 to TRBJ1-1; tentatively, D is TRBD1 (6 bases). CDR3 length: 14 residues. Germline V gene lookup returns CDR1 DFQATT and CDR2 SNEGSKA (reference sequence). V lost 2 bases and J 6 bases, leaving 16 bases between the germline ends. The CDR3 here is CSARPQRGGAEAFF. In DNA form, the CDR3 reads TGCAGTGCTAGACCCCAAAGGGGGGGGGCTGAAGCTTTCTTT.

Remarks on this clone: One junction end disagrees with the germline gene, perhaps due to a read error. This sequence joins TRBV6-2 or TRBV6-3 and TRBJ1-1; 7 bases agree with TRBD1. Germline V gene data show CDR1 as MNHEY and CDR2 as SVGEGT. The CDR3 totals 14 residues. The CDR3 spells CASSYSDRVTEAFF. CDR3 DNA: TGCGCCAGCAGTTACTCAGACAGGGTGACTGAAGCTTTCTTT.

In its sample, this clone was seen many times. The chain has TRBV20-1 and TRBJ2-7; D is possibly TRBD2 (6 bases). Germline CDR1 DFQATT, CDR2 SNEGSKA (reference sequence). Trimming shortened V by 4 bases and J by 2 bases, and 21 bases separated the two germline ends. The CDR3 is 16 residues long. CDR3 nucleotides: TGCAGTGCTAAATCACCTCCGCCTAGCGATACCTACGAGCAGTACTTC. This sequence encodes CSAKSPPPSDTYEQYF.